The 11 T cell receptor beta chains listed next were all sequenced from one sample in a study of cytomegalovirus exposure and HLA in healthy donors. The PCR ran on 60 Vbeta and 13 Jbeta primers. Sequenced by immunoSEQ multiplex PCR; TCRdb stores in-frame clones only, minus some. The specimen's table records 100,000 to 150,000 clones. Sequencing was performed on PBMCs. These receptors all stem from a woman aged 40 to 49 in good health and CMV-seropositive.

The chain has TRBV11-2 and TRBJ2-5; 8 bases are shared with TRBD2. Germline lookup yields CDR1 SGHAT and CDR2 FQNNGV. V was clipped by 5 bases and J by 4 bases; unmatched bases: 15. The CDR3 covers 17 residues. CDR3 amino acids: CASSLHLKRERAETQYF. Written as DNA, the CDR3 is TGTGCCAGCAGCCTCCACCTCAAGCGGGAGAGGGCAGAGACCCAGTACTTC.

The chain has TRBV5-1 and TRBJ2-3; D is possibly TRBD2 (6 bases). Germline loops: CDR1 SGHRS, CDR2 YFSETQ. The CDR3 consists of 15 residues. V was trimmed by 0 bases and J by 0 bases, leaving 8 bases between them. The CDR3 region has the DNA TGCGCCAGCAGCTTGGAGGGAGGAAGCACAGATACGCAGTATTTT. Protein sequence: CASSLEGGSTDTQYF.

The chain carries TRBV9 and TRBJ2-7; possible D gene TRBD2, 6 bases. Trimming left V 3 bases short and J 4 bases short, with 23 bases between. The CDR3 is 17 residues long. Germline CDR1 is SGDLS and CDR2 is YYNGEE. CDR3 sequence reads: CASSAGLVGGSGYEQYF. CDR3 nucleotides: TGTGCCAGCAGCGCTGGTCTGGTTGGAGGGAGCGGGTACGAGCAGTACTTC.

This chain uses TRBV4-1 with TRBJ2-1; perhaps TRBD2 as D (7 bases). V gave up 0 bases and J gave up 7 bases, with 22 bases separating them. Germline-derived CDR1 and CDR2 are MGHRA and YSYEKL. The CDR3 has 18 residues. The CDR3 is CASSQDPTGAGDGNEQFF. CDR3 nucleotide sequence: TGCGCCAGCAGCCAAGACCCAACGGGGGCGGGAGATGGTAATGAGCAGTTCTTC.

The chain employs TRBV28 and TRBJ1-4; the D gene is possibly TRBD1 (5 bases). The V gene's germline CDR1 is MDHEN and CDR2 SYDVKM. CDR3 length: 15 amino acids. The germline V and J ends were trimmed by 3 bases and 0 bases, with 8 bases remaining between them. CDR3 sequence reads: CASSFPGTTNEKLFF. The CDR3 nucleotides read TGTGCCAGCAGTTTCCCAGGGACAACTAATGAAAAACTGTTTTTT. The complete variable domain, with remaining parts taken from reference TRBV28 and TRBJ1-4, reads DVKVTQSSRYLVKRTGEKVFLECVQDMDHENMFWYRQDPGLGLRLIYFSYDVKMKEKGDIPEGYSVSREKKERFSLILESASTNQTSMYLCASSFPGTTNEKLFFGSGTQLSVL.

DNA of the CDR3: TGTGCCACCAGCAGAGATGTAGACTCTGGGGCCAACGTCCTGACTTTC. This gives the protein CATSRDVDSGANVLTF. V gene TRBV15 combines with J gene TRBJ2-6; D is unresolved. This CDR3 contains 16 residues. Per germline, CDR1 LNHNV and CDR2 YYDKDF (reference sequence). With 0 bases removed from V and 0 bases from J, the gap between germline ends came to 6 bases.

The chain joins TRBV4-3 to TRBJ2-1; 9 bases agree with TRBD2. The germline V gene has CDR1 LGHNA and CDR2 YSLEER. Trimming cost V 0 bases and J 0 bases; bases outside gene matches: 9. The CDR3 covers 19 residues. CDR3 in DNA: TGCGCCAGCAGCCAAGATTGGGTTAGCGGGGGTAGCTCCTACAATGAGCAGTTCTTC. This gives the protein CASSQDWVSGGSSYNEQFF.

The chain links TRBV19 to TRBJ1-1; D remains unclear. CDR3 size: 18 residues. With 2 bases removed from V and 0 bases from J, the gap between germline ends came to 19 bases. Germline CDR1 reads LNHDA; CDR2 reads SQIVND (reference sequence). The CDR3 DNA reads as TGTGCCAGTAGTATATACCGCGGGCCGTTTTTTCTGAACACTGAAGCTTTCTTT. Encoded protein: CASSIYRGPFFLNTEAFF.

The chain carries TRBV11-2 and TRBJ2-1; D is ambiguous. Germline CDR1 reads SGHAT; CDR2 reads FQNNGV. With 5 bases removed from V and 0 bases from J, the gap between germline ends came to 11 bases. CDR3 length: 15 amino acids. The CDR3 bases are TGTGCCAGCAGCCTCCGTTTGAGCTCCTACAATGAGCAGTTCTTC. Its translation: CASSLRLSSYNEQFF.

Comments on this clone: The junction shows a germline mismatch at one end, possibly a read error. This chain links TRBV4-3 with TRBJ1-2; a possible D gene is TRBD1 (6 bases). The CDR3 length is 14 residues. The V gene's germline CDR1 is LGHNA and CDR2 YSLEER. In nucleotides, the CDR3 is TGCGCCTGCAGCCAAGATGGGGGCCCCTATGGCTACACCTTC. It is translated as CACSQDGGPYGYTF.

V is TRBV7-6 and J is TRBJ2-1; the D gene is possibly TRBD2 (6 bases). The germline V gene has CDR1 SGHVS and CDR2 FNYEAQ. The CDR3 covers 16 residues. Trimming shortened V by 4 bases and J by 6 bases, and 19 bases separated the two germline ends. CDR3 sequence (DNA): TGTGCCAGCAGCTATGGAGCGGGTCTGAGTAGCAATGAGCAGTTCTTC. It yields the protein CASSYGAGLSSNEQFF.